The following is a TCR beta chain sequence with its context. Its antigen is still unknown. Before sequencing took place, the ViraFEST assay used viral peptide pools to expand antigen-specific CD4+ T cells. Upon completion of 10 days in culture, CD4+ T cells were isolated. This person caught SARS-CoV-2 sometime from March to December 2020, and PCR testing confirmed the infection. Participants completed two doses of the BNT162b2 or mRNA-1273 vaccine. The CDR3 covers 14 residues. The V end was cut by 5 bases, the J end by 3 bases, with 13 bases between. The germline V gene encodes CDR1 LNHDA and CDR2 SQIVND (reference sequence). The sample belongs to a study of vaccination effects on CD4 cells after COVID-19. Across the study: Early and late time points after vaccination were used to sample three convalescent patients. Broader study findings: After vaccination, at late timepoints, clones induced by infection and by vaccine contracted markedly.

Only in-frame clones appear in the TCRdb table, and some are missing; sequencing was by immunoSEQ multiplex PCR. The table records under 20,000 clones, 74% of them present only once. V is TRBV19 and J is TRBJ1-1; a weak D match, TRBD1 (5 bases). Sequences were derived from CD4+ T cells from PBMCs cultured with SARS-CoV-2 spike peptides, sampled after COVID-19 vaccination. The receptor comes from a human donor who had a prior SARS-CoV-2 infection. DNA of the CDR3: TGTGCCAGTAGTTTACAGGAGGGGTACACTGAAGCTTTCTTT. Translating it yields CASSLQEGYTEAFF.